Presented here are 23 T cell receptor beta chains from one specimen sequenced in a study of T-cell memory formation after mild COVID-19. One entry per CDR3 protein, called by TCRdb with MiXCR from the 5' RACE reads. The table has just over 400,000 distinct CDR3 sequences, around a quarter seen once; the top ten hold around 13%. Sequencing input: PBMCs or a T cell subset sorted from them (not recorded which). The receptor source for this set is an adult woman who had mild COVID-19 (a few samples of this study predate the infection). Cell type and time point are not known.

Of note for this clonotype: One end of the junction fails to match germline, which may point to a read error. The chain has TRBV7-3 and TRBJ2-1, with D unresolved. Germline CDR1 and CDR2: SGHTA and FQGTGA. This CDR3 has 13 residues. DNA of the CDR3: TGTACCAGCAGCTTACTCGAAGAGAGTGAGCAGTTCTTC. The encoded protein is CTSSLLEESEQFF.

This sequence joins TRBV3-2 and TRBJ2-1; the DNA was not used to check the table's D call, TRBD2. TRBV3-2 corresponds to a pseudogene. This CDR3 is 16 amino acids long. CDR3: CASSRDLREGCNEQFF. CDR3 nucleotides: TGTGCCAGCAGCCGAGACTTGCGGGAGGGCTGTAATGAGCAGTTCTTC.

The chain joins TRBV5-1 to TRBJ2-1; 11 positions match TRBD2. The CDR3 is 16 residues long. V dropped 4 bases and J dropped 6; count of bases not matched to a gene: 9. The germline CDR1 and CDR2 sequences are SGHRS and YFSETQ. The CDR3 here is CASSLPGLAVINEQFF. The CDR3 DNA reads TGCGCCAGCAGCCTACCGGGACTAGCGGTAATCAATGAGCAGTTCTTC.

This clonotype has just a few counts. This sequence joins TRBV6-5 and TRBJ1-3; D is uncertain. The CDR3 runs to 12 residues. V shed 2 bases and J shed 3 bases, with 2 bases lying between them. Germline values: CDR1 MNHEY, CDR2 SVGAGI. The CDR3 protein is CASSYDGNTIYF. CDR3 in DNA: TGTGCCAGCAGTTACGATGGAAACACCATATATTTT.

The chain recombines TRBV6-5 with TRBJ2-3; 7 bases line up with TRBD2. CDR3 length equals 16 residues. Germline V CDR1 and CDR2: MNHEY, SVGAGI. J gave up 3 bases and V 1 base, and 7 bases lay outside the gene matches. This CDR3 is CASSYLSLSGTDTQYF. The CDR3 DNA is TGTGCCAGCAGTTACTTGAGTCTTAGCGGGACAGATACGCAGTATTTT.

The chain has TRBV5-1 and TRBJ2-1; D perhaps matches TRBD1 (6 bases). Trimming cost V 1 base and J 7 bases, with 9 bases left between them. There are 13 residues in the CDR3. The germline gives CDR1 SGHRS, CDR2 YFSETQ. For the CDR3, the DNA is TGCGCCAGCAGCTTGCCAGGGGTAAATGAGCAGTTCTTC. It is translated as CASSLPGVNEQFF. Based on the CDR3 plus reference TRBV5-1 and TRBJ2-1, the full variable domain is KAGVTQTPRYLIKTRGQQVTLSCSPISGHRSVSWYQQTPGQGLQFLFEYFSETQRNKGNFPGRFSGRQFSNSRSEMNVSTLELGDSALYLCASSLPGVNEQFFGPGTRLTVL.

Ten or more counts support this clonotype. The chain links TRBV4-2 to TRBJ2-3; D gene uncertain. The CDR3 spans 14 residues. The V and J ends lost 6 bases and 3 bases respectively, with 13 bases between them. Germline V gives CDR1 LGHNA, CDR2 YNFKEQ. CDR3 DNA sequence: TGTGCCAGCAGACACATCGGGCGAACAGATACGCAGTATTTT. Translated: CASRHIGRTDTQYF.

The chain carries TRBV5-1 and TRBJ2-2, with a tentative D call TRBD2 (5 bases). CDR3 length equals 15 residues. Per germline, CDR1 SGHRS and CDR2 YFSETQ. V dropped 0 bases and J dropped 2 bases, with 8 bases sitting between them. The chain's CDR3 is CASSLGGLNTGELFF. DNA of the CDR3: TGCGCCAGCAGCTTGGGCGGACTTAACACCGGGGAGCTGTTTTTT.

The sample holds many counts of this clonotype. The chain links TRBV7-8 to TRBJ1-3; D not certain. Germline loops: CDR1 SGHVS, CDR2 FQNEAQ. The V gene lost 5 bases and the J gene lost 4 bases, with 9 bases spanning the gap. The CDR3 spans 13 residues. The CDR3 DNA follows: TGTGCCAGCAGCCCCCCTGGAGGAAACACCATATATTTT. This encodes CASSPPGGNTIYF.

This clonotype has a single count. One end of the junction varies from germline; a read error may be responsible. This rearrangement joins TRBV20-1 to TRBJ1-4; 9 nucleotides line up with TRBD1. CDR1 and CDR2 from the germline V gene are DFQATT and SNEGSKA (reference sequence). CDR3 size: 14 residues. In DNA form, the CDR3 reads TGCAGTGCTTACGCACAGGGGGCTAACGAAAAACTGTTTTTT. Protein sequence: CSAYAQGANEKLFF.

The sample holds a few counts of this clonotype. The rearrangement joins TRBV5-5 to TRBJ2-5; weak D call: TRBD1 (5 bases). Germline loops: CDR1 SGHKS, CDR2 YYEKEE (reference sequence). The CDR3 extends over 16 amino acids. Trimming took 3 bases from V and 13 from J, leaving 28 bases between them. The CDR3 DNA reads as TGTGCCAGCAGCTACCTTGCAACGGACATCCTCGGGCCTGGGTACTTC. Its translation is CASSYLATDILGPGYF.

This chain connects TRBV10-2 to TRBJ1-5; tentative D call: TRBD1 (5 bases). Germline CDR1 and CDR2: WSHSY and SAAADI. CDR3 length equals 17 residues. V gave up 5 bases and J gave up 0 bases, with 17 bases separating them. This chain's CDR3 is CASSLDSPRFSNQPQHF. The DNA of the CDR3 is TGCGCCAGCAGTTTAGACAGCCCTCGATTTAGCAATCAGCCCCAGCATTTT.

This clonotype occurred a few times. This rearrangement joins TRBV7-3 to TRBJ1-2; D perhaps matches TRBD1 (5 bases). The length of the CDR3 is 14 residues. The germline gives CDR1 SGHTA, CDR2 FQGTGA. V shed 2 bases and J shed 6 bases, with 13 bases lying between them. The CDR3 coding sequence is TGTGCCAGCAGCTTAGGAGGGGCAAGCAATGGCTACACCTTC. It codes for CASSLGGASNGYTF.

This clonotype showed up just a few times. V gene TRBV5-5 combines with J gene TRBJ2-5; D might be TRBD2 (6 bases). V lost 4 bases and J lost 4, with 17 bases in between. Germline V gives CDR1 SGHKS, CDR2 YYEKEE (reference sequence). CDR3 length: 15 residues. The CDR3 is CASSNETGRGETQYF. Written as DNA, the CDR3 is TGTGCCAGCAGCAACGAAACCGGGAGAGGAGAGACCCAGTACTTC.

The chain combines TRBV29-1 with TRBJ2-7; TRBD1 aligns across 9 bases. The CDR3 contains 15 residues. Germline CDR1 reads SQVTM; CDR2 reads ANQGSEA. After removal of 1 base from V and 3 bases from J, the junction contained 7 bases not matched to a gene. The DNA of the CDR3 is TGCAGCGTTGAAGTTTCCGGGACAGGGCTCTACGAGCAGTACTTC. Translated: CSVEVSGTGLYEQYF.

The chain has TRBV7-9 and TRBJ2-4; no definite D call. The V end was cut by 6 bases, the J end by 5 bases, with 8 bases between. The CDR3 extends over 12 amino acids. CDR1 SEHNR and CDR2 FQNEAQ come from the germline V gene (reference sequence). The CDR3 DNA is TGTGCCAGCAGAGGACGAGAAAACATTCAGTACTTC. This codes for CASRGRENIQYF.

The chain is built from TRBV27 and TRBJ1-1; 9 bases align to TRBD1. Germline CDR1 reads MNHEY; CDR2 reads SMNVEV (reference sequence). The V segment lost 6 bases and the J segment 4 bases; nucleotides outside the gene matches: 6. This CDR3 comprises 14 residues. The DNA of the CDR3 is TGTGCCAGCAGCTTGATACAGGGGGCCACTGAAGCTTTCTTT. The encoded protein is CASSLIQGATEAFF.

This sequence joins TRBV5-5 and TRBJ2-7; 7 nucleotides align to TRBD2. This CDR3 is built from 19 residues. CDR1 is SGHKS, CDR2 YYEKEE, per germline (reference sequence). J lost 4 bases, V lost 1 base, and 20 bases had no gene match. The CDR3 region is CASSLSLVLLASQRYEQYF. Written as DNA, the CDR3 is TGTGCCAGCAGCTTGAGCCTGGTACTACTAGCGAGCCAGAGATACGAGCAGTACTTC.

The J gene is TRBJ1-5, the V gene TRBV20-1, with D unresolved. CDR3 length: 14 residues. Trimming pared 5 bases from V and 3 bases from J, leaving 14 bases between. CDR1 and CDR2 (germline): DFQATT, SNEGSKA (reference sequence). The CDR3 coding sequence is TGCAGTGCTGGAGGACGGGAAGCCAATCAGCCCCAGCATTTT. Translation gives CSAGGREANQPQHF.

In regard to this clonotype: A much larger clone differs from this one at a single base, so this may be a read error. The CDR3 sequence is CASRSQSDGGTEAFF. CDR3 in DNA: TGTGCCAGCAGAAGCCAAAGCGACGGGGGTACTGAAGCTTTCTTT. The chain combines TRBV7-6 with TRBJ1-1; a weak D match, TRBD1 (5 bases). V was trimmed by 6 bases and J by 5 bases, leaving 19 bases between them. The CDR3 spans 15 residues. Germline loops: CDR1 SGHVS, CDR2 FNYEAQ. Together with reference TRBV7-6 and TRBJ1-1, the CDR3 gives the full variable domain: GAGVSQSPRYKVTKRGQDVALRCDPISGHVSLYWYRQALGQGPEFLTYFNYEAQQDKSGLPNDRFSAERPEGSISTLTIQRTEQRDSAMYRCASRSQSDGGTEAFFGQGTRLTVV.

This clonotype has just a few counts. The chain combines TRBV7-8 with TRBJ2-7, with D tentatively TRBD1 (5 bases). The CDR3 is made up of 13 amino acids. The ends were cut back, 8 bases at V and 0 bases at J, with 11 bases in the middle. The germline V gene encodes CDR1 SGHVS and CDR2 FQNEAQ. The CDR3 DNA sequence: TGTGCCAGCGCTGCTGGGGCCTCCTACGAGCAGTACTTC. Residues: CASAAGASYEQYF.

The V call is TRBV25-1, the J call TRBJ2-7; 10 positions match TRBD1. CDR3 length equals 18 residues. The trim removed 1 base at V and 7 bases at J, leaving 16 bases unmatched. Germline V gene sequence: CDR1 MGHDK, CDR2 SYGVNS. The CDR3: CASSESPARDRGVKEQYF. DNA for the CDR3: TGTGCCAGCAGTGAATCTCCTGCCCGGGACAGGGGTGTTAAGGAGCAGTACTTC.

CDR3 region: CASSYSRLISTSSNQPQHF. For the CDR3, the DNA is TGTGCCAGCAGTTACTCGAGATTGATCTCGACCTCGAGCAATCAGCCCCAGCATTTT. The chain joins TRBV6-6 to TRBJ1-5; D unclear. The CDR3 runs to 19 residues. V lost 0 bases and J lost 1, with 19 bases in between. Germline CDR1 MNHNY, CDR2 SVGAGI (reference sequence).